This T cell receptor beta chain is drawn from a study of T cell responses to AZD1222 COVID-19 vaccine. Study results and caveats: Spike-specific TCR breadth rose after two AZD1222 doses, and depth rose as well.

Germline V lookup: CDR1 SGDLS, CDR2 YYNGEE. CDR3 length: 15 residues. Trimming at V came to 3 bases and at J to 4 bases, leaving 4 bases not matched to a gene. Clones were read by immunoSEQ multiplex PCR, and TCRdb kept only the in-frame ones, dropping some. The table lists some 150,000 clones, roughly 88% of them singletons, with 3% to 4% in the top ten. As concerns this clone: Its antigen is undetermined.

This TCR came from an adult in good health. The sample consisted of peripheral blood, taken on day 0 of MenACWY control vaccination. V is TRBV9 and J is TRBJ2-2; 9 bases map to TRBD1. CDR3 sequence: CASSGPDRGTGELFF. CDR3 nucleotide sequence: TGTGCCAGCAGCGGGCCGGACAGGGGCACCGGGGAGCTGTTTTTT.